This TCR beta chain stems from a study of shared clonotypes between healthy human individuals. Clones were read by immunoSEQ multiplex PCR, and TCRdb kept only the in-frame ones, dropping some. The table records around 1.1 million clones, roughly 77% of them present only once. The sample taken for sequencing was memory CD4+ T cells from PBMCs. Described subset: CD45RA-negative fraction. The sequence came from a man younger than 35 in good health. Some clones in this sample may be carry-over from other donors' samples.

This CDR3 reads CASSLSTNEQYF. The CDR3 nucleotides are TGTGCCAGCAGTCTCTCTACGAACGAGCAGTACTTC. The V and J genes are TRBV6-5 and TRBJ2-7; D not certain. The CDR3 is 12 amino acids. Trimming left V 5 bases short and J 5 bases short, with 10 bases between. Germline CDR1 and CDR2: MNHEY and SVGAGI.